Listed here are 20 T cell receptor beta chains from one sample, sequenced in a study of blood T cell repertoires in COVID-19. Produced via immunoSEQ multiplex PCR; TCRdb's table is partial and in-frame only. Among around 120,000 clones listed, 87% were seen once. Sequencing was carried out using peripheral blood. These receptor sequences come from a woman aged 70-85 years with acute or convalescent COVID-19.

In its sample, this clone was seen a few times. This sequence joins TRBV25-1 and TRBJ1-2; 9 bases fit TRBD1. The germline gives CDR1 MGHDK, CDR2 SYGVNS. The CDR3 is 14 amino acids. J was trimmed by 2 bases and V by 6 bases; bases with no gene match: 4. CDR3 residues: CASSAGQGNYGYTF. The CDR3 nucleotides read TGTGCCAGCAGCGCGGGACAGGGAAACTATGGCTACACCTTC.

V usage is TRBV5-1 and J usage is TRBJ2-1; no clear D. The CDR3 is 15 residues long. Germline CDR1 reads SGHRS; CDR2 reads YFSETQ. Trimming removed 0 bases from V and 0 bases from J, with 7 bases in between. In nucleotides, the CDR3 is TGCGCCAGCAGCTTGGCCGTTAGCTCCTACAATGAGCAGTTCTTC. As protein: CASSLAVSSYNEQFF.

This clone came up a few times. The rearrangement joins TRBV30 to TRBJ2-1; no clear D gene. V was clipped by 0 bases and J by 8 bases, with 17 bases between them. Germline values: CDR1 GTSNPN, CDR2 SVGIG (reference sequence). The CDR3 runs to 15 residues. The CDR3, as DNA: TGTGCCTGGAGTGTCCTAGTATCTCCGTGGGATGAGCAGTTCTTC. Protein: CAWSVLVSPWDEQFF.

In nucleotides, the CDR3 is TGTGCCAGCACTGACCGGAGCTCCTACAATGAGCAGTTCTTC. Protein: CASTDRSSYNEQFF. V gene TRBV28 combines with J gene TRBJ2-1; no definite D call. CDR1 is MDHEN and CDR2 is SYDVKM in the germline V gene. Trimming took 7 bases from V and 0 from J, leaving 10 bases between them. CDR3 size: 14 residues.

The genes are TRBV4-1 and TRBJ2-4, with D tentatively TRBD1 (6 bases). Germline CDR1 MGHRA, CDR2 YSYEKL. The length of the CDR3 is 13 residues. Trimming pared 6 bases from V and 7 bases from J, leaving 13 bases between. DNA for the CDR3: TGCGCCAGCAGTCATAGGGGGAGCAACATTCAGTACTTC. Amino acids: CASSHRGSNIQYF.

V is TRBV27 and J is TRBJ1-1; weak D call: TRBD1 (6 bases). Germline assignment: CDR1 MNHEY and CDR2 SMNVEV (reference sequence). The length of the CDR3 is 17 residues. Deletions cut 0 bases from V and 7 bases from J, with 21 bases between. CDR3 in amino acids: CASSLSIVGGASSEAFF. The DNA for the CDR3 is TGTGCCAGCAGTTTATCGATAGTGGGGGGGGCGAGCAGTGAAGCTTTCTTT.

Note on this clone: This same CDR3 is encoded by further DNA sequences in the sample. CDR3 DNA: TGTGCCAGCAGCCAACAGGGGACCAATTCACCCCTCCACTTT. This gives the protein CASSQQGTNSPLHF. The chain links TRBV3-1 (or the pseudogene TRBV3-2) to TRBJ1-6; TRBD1 might be the D (6 bases). CDR1 is LGHDT and CDR2 is YNNKEL in the germline V gene (reference sequence). The CDR3 has 14 residues. V lost 2 bases to trimming and J lost 7 bases, with 9 bases between them.

This clone was picked up a small number of times. The genes are TRBV5-5 and TRBJ1-1; 9 nucleotides align to TRBD1. This CDR3 is 16 amino acids long. The V gene end was trimmed by 3 bases and the J gene end by 6 bases; junction bases not matched to a gene: 12. CDR1 is SGHKS and CDR2 is YYEKEE in the germline V gene (reference sequence). This chain's CDR3 is CASSSSTGTGMPEAFF. The CDR3 nucleotides read TGTGCCAGCAGCTCTAGTACCGGGACAGGGATGCCTGAAGCTTTCTTT. Drawing the rest from reference TRBV5-5 and TRBJ1-1, the complete variable domain is DAGVTQSPTHLIKTRGQQVTLRCSPISGHKSVSWYQQVLGQGPQFIFQYYEKEERGRGNFPDRFSARQFPNYSSELNVNALLLGDSALYLCASSSSTGTGMPEAFFGQGTRLTVV.

This chain uses TRBV2 with TRBJ1-5; TRBD1 matches at 7 bases. Germline values: CDR1 SNHLY, CDR2 FYNNEI. V lost 6 bases and J lost 5; bases outside the gene matches: 4. The CDR3 is 13 residues long. DNA for the CDR3: TGTGCCAGCAGGGGACAGTCCTATCAGCCCCAGCATTTT. Translation: CASRGQSYQPQHF.

The V gene is TRBV7-8, the J gene TRBJ2-1; 9 bases agree with TRBD1. Trimming removed 0 bases from V and 6 bases from J; junction bases left unmatched: 6. Germline values: CDR1 SGHVS, CDR2 FQNEAQ. CDR3 length: 16 amino acids. CDR3 protein: CASSLAGTGFSNEQFF. Written as DNA, the CDR3 is TGTGCCAGCAGCTTAGCGGGGACAGGGTTTTCCAATGAGCAGTTCTTC.

J is TRBJ1-2 and V is TRBV11-2, with 7 nucleotides matching TRBD1. Per the germline V gene, CDR1 is SGHAT and CDR2 is FQNNGV. The V segment lost 5 bases and the J segment 4 bases; nucleotides outside the gene matches: 10. The CDR3 loop spans 15 amino acids. The CDR3 protein is CASSRPGQLIYGYTF. The CDR3 DNA reads TGTGCCAGCAGCCGTCCGGGACAGCTAATCTATGGCTACACCTTC. Filled out from reference TRBV11-2 and TRBJ1-2, the complete variable domain reads EAGVAQSPRYKIIEKRQSVAFWCNPISGHATLYWYQQILGQGPKLLIQFQNNGVVDDSQLPKDRFSAERLKGVDSTLKIQPAKLEDSAVYLCASSRPGQLIYGYTFGSGTRLTVV.

J is TRBJ1-1 and V is TRBV24-1; 8 positions agree with TRBD1. This CDR3 has 16 residues. Germline-derived CDR1 and CDR2 are KGHDR and SFDVKD. V trimming: 1 base; J trimming: 3 bases; junction bases outside the gene matches: 6. CDR3 coding DNA: TGTGCCACCAGTGATTTTCCCACAGGGGGGGACACTGAAGCTTTCTTT. This gives the protein CATSDFPTGGDTEAFF.

The gene calls are TRBV25-1 and TRBJ2-3, with 15 bases identical to TRBD2. CDR3 size: 16 residues. Trimming took 4 bases from V and 5 from J; bases not matched to a gene: 4. The germline V gene has CDR1 MGHDK and CDR2 SYGVNS. This chain's CDR3 is CASSGTSGGAEDTQYF. The DNA of the CDR3 is TGTGCCAGCAGTGGGACTAGCGGGGGGGCTGAAGATACGCAGTATTTT.

The chain uses TRBV5-4 and TRBJ1-2; 7 bases map to TRBD1. CDR1 is SGHNT and CDR2 is YYREEE in the germline V gene (reference sequence). The CDR3 loop spans 14 amino acids. Trimming removed 4 bases from V and 4 bases from J; junction bases left unmatched: 7. CDR3 amino acids: CASSRPGTVYGYTF. The CDR3 nucleotides read TGTGCCAGCAGCCGACCCGGGACAGTCTATGGCTACACCTTC.

V and J are TRBV2 and TRBJ1-6; 8 bases map to TRBD1. This CDR3 has 15 residues. From germline, CDR1 is SNHLY and CDR2 FYNNEI. J gave up 12 bases and V 6 bases, and 13 bases lay outside the gene matches. This CDR3 reads CASRLRGTGSKPLHF. As DNA, the CDR3 is TGTGCCAGCAGGCTGAGGGGGACAGGTAGTAAACCCCTCCACTTT.

This chain links TRBV28 with TRBJ1-2; the match to TRBD1 covers 7 bases. V lost 5 bases, J lost 8 bases, and 11 bases stayed unmatched. Germline V lookup: CDR1 MDHEN, CDR2 SYDVKM. The CDR3 sequence is 14 residues long. CDR3 in amino acids: CASSRQGFLPGYTF. The CDR3, as DNA: TGTGCCAGCAGTCGACAGGGTTTTTTGCCCGGCTACACCTTC.

J is TRBJ2-7 and V is TRBV6-6; TRBD1 agrees at 8 bases. CDR1 is MNHNY and CDR2 is SVGAGI in the germline V gene (reference sequence). J lost 2 bases, V lost 0 bases, and 0 bases had no gene match. This CDR3 has 14 residues. In nucleotides, the CDR3 is TGTGCCAGCAGTTACTCGGACAGGGCCTACGAGCAGTACTTC. It translates to CASSYSDRAYEQYF.

The genes are TRBV19 and TRBJ1-5, with unresolved D. This CDR3 spans 13 amino acids. V lost 2 bases, J lost 4 bases, and 6 bases lay in between. Germline CDR1 and CDR2: LNHDA and SQIVND (reference sequence). The CDR3 region is CASSIQRNQPQHF. Here the CDR3 DNA reads TGTGCCAGTAGTATACAGCGAAATCAGCCCCAGCATTTT.

This chain uses TRBV6-5 with TRBJ2-7, with a tentative D call TRBD2 (5 bases). Deletions cut 2 bases from V and 3 bases from J, with 5 bases between. This CDR3 region has 12 residues. Looked up from germline, CDR1 is MNHEY and CDR2 is SVGAGI. CDR3 DNA: TGTGCCAGCAGTTACGAGGGCTACGAGCAGTACTTC. Protein sequence: CASSYEGYEQYF.

This clone was observed a single time. The chain couples TRBV28 to TRBJ1-4; 7 bases map to TRBD1. The J segment lost 8 bases and the V segment lost 4 bases, leaving 7 bases of the junction unmatched. The germline gives CDR1 MDHEN, CDR2 SYDVKM. The CDR3 covers 14 residues. The CDR3 sequence is CASSSDRDYEKLFF. DNA of the CDR3: TGTGCCAGCAGTTCAGACAGGGATTACGAAAAACTGTTTTTT.